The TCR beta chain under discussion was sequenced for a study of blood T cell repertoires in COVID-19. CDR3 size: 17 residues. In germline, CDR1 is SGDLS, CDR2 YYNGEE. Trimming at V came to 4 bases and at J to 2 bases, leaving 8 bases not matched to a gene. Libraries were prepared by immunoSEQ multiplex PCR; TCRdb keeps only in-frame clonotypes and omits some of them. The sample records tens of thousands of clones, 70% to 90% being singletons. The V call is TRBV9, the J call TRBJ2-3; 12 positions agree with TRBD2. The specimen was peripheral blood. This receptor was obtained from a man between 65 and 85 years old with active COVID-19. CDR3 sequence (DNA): TGTGCCAGCAGCCGACGAGGGACTAGCGGGTACACAGATACGCAGTATTTT. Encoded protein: CASSRRGTSGYTDTQYF.